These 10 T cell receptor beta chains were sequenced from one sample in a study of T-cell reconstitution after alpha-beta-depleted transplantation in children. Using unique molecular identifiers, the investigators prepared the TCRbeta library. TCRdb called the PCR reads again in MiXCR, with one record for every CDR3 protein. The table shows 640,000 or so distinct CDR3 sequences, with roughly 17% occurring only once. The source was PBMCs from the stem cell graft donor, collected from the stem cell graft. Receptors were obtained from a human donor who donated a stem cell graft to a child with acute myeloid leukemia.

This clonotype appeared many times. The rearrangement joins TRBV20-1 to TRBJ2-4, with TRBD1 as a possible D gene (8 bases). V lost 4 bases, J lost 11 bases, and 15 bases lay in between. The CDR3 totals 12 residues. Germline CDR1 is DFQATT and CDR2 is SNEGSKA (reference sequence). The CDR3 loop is CSANRGGKVQYF. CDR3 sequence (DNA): TGCAGTGCTAACAGGGGGGGTAAGGTTCAGTACTTC.

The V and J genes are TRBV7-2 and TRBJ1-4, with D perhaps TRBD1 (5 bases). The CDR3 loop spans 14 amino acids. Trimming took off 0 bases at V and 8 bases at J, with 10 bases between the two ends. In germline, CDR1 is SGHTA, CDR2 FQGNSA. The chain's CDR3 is CASSLAGPGEKLFF. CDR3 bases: TGTGCCAGCAGCTTAGCGGGGCCGGGGGAAAAACTGTTTTTT.

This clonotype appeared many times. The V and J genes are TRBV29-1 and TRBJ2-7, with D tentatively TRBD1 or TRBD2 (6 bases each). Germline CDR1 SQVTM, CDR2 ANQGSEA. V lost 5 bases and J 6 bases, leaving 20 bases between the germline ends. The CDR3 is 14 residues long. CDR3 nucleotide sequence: TGCAGCGTTCGGGTTGGGGGGCTAACTGCCGAGCAGTACTTC. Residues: CSVRVGGLTAEQYF.

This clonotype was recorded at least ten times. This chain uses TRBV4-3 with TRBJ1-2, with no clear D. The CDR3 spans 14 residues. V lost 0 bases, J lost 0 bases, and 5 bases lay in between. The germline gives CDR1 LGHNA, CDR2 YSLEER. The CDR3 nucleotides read TGCGCCAGCAGCCAAGATGACACTAACTATGGCTACACCTTC. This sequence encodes CASSQDDTNYGYTF.

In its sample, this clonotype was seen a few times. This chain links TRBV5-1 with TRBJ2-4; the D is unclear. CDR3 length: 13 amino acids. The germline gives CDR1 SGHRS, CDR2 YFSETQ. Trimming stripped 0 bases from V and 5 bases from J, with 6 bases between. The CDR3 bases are TGCGCCAGCAGCTTGGCCATCGAAAACATTCAGTACTTC. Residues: CASSLAIENIQYF.

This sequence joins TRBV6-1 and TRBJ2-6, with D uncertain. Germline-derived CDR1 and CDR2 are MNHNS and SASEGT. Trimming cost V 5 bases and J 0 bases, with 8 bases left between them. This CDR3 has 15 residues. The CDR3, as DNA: TGTGCCAGCAGTAAGGCTAGCTCTGGGGCCAACGTCCTGACTTTC. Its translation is CASSKASSGANVLTF.

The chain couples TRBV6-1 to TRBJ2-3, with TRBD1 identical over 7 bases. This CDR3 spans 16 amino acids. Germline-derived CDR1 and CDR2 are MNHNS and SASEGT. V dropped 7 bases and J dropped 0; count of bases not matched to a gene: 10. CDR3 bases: TGTGCCAGCAACCCAGGACAGGCTATTAGCACAGATACGCAGTATTTT. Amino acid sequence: CASNPGQAISTDTQYF.

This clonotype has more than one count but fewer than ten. In DNA, the CDR3 is TGTGCCAGCAGTCGCAAAACTATTACCGGGGAGCTGTTTTTT. This sequence encodes CASSRKTITGELFF. The chain employs TRBV6-1 and TRBJ2-2; D remains unclear. V lost 5 bases and J lost 5, with 12 bases in between. CDR1 and CDR2 from the germline V gene are MNHNS and SASEGT. CDR3 length: 14 residues.

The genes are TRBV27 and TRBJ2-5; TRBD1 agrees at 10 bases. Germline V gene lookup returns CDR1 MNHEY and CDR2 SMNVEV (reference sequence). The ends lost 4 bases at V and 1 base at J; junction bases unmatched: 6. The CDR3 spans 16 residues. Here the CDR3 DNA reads TGTGCCAGCAGTTCCCTAGGGACAGGGGCCCAAGAGACCCAGTACTTC. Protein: CASSSLGTGAQETQYF.

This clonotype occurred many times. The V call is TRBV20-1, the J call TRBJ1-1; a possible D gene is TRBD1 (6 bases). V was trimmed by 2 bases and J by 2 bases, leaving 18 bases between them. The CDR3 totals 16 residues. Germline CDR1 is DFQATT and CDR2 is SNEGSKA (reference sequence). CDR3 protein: CSARNSRQGQNTEAFF. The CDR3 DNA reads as TGCAGTGCTAGAAATAGTCGCCAGGGACAAAACACTGAAGCTTTCTTT.